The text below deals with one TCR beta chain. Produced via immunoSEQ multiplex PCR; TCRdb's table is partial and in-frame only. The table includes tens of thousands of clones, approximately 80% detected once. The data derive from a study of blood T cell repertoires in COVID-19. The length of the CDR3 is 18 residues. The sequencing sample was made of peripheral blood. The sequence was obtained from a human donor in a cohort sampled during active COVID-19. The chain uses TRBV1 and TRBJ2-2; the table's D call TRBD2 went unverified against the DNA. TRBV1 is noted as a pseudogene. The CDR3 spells CTSSQEGLAETNTGELFF. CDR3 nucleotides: TGCACCAGCAGCCAAGAGGGACTAGCGGAGACGAACACCGGGGAGCTGTTTTTT.